Below are 25 T cell receptor beta chains sequenced from a single sample in a study of shared clonotypes between healthy human individuals. Libraries were prepared by immunoSEQ multiplex PCR; TCRdb keeps only in-frame clonotypes and omits some of them. The sample lists approximately 590,000 clones, roughly 95% occurring once. CD45RO-negative cells were positively selected for CCR7, leaving out terminally differentiated effector memory CD45RA+ cells. The sequenced sample consisted of naive CD8+ T cells sorted from blood. The source is a woman aged 25 to 39 in good health.

The chain uses TRBV4-2 and TRBJ1-1; TRBD1 aligns across 8 bases. CDR3 length equals 16 residues. V gave up 2 bases and J gave up 1 base; unmatched junction bases: 6. Germline CDR1 LGHNA, CDR2 YNFKEQ. The DNA of the CDR3 is TGTGCCAGCAGCCAATATCAGGGGGCGGAGAACACTGAAGCTTTCTTT. It encodes CASSQYQGAENTEAFF.

The rearrangement uses TRBV19 and TRBJ1-5; D is unresolved. CDR3 length equals 15 residues. Germline CDR1 reads LNHDA; CDR2 reads SQIVND (reference sequence). Deletions cut 4 bases from V and 7 bases from J, with 17 bases between. The CDR3 DNA sequence: TGTGCCAGTAGTACCCCCAGGCCCCATGGGCAGCCCCAGCATTTT. It yields the protein CASSTPRPHGQPQHF.

The genes are TRBV7-2 and TRBJ2-1; D is undetermined. Trimming stripped 4 bases from V and 2 bases from J, with 18 bases between. Looked up from germline, CDR1 is SGHTA and CDR2 is FQGNSA. The CDR3 length is 17 residues. The CDR3 reads CASSSEVGGYTYNEQFF. The CDR3, as DNA: TGTGCCAGCAGCTCAGAAGTTGGCGGATATACCTACAATGAGCAGTTCTTC.

This clone occurred a few times. The V gene is TRBV6-5, the J gene TRBJ1-5, with D maybe TRBD1 (5 bases). CDR1 and CDR2 from the germline V gene are MNHEY and SVGAGI. The ends were cut back, 4 bases at V and 7 bases at J, with 11 bases in the middle. The CDR3 is 13 amino acids. The CDR3 sequence is CASSWGEGQPQHF. CDR3 coding DNA: TGTGCCAGCAGTTGGGGGGAGGGCCAGCCCCAGCATTTT.

In its sample, this clone was seen once. V is TRBV2 and J is TRBJ2-7; the match to TRBD2 covers 9 bases. The V gene end was trimmed by 8 bases and the J gene end by 4 bases; junction bases not matched to a gene: 3. The CDR3 runs to 12 residues. The germline CDR1 and CDR2 sequences are SNHLY and FYNNEI. CDR3 in DNA: TGTGCCAGCCGACTAGCGGATTACGAGCAGTACTTC. Translating it yields CASRLADYEQYF.

The chain employs TRBV25-1 and TRBJ2-1; TRBD2 matches 9 bases. Per the germline V gene, CDR1 is MGHDK and CDR2 is SYGVNS. The CDR3 totals 14 residues. V shed 7 bases, J shed 8 bases, and the junction held 9 bases outside the gene matches. CDR3 DNA: TGTGCCAGCAAATCGAGCGGGAGGATGGATGAGCAGTTCTTC. Its protein product is CASKSSGRMDEQFF.

V is TRBV29-1 and J is TRBJ2-7; 11 bases are shared with TRBD1. CDR1 is SQVTM and CDR2 is ANQGSEA in the germline V gene. The CDR3 is 15 residues long. Germline trimming cut 6 bases from V and 1 base from J; bases unmatched to any gene: 8. CDR3 region: CSVGQGATSSYEQYF. The DNA for the CDR3 is TGCAGCGTCGGACAGGGGGCGACTAGTTCCTACGAGCAGTACTTC.

The chain has TRBV15 and TRBJ1-5; tentatively, D is TRBD1 (5 bases). The CDR3 covers 18 residues. V gave up 0 bases and J gave up 6 bases, with 21 bases separating them. Per germline, CDR1 LNHNV and CDR2 YYDKDF (reference sequence). CDR3 sequence (DNA): TGTGCCACCAGCAGAGATCCGAGGTCACTTGGGGGGGGTCAGCCCCAGCATTTT. It encodes CATSRDPRSLGGGQPQHF.

This chain joins TRBV7-9 and TRBJ1-1; the match to TRBD1 covers 7 bases. From germline, CDR1 is SEHNR and CDR2 FQNEAQ (reference sequence). The V gene end was trimmed by 1 base and the J gene end by 4 bases; junction bases not matched to a gene: 3. CDR3 size: 14 residues. The CDR3 region is CASSLVEGATEAFF. For the CDR3, the DNA is TGTGCCAGCAGCTTAGTCGAGGGGGCCACTGAAGCTTTCTTT. Full variable domain (rest looked up from reference TRBV7-9 and TRBJ1-1): DTGVSQNPRHKITKRGQNVTFRCDPISEHNRLYWYRQTLGQGPEFLTYFQNEAQLEKSRLLSDRFSAERPKGSFSTLEIQRTEQGDSAMYLCASSLVEGATEAFFGQGTRLTVV.

This clone has only one observation. The chain recombines TRBV13 with TRBJ2-7, with 8 bases aligning to TRBD2. J lost 0 bases, V lost 5 bases, and 6 bases had no gene match. The CDR3 contains 15 residues. CDR1 and CDR2 (germline): PRHDT, FYEKMQ (reference sequence). CDR3 sequence reads: CASSNSSGSSYEQYF. CDR3 bases: TGTGCCAGCAGCAACTCAAGCGGGAGCTCCTACGAGCAGTACTTC.

V is TRBV11-2 and J is TRBJ1-3; D is perhaps TRBD1 (5 bases). Trimming stripped 1 base from V and 4 bases from J, with 17 bases between. Germline V gene data show CDR1 as SGHAT and CDR2 as FQNNGV. CDR3 length equals 17 residues. The CDR3 here is CASSLVVPGLGGNTIYF. For the CDR3, the DNA is TGTGCCAGCAGCTTAGTGGTTCCAGGGCTAGGGGGAAACACCATATATTTT.

This chain joins TRBV16 and TRBJ1-2, with a possible D match to TRBD1 (6 bases). The CDR3 totals 13 residues. Germline V gene sequence: CDR1 KGHSY, CDR2 FQNENV. Trimming left V 4 bases short and J 3 bases short, with 9 bases between. CDR3 sequence: CASSRTVDYGYTF. The CDR3 DNA reads as TGTGCCAGCAGCCGGACAGTCGACTATGGCTACACCTTC.

The chain has TRBV11-2 and TRBJ2-7; no definite D call. Germline-derived CDR1 and CDR2 are SGHAT and FQNNGV. This CDR3 spans 15 amino acids. V gave up 4 bases and J gave up 0 bases, with 13 bases separating them. The CDR3 DNA reads TGTGCCAGCAGCTCCGGCTTATCTGGCTCCTACGAGCAGTACTTC. Its protein product is CASSSGLSGSYEQYF.

V gene TRBV7-8 combines with J gene TRBJ2-7; the match to TRBD1 covers 7 bases. The V and J ends lost 5 bases and 3 bases, in that order; junction bases with no gene match: 10. The germline V gene encodes CDR1 SGHVS and CDR2 FQNEAQ. The CDR3 loop spans 15 amino acids. CDR3 sequence: CASSPQGTELYEQYF. CDR3 bases: TGTGCCAGCAGCCCGCAGGGGACAGAGCTCTACGAGCAGTACTTC.

This clone was seen once. The rearrangement joins TRBV7-8 to TRBJ1-1; D uncertain. The CDR3 runs 15 residues. Germline V CDR1 and CDR2: SGHVS, FQNEAQ. The V and J ends lost 2 bases and 2 bases respectively, with 12 bases between them. The CDR3 region has the DNA TGTGCCAGCAGCTTATATACAGAAGGTAACACTGAAGCTTTCTTT. Protein product: CASSLYTEGNTEAFF.

The V and J genes are TRBV27 and TRBJ2-7, with D possibly being TRBD2 (5 bases). The V end lost 5 bases, the J end lost 1 base, and 12 bases lay between the germline ends. Germline loops: CDR1 MNHEY, CDR2 SMNVEV (reference sequence). CDR3 length: 14 residues. DNA for the CDR3: TGTGCCAGCAGTCAAGGCTCGGGGTCCTACGAGCAGTACTTC. Encoded protein: CASSQGSGSYEQYF.

The chain is built from TRBV4-2 and TRBJ1-2, with unresolved D. V lost 5 bases and J 6 bases, leaving 7 bases between the germline ends. The CDR3 totals 11 residues. Per the germline V gene, CDR1 is LGHNA and CDR2 is YNFKEQ. CDR3 nucleotide sequence: TGTGCCAGCAGCGCGAGTCATGGCTACACCTTC. This encodes CASSASHGYTF.

The chain uses TRBV28 and TRBJ2-7; TRBD2 aligns across 9 bases. The ends lost 5 bases at V and 4 bases at J; junction bases unmatched: 18. CDR3 size: 18 residues. Per the germline V gene, CDR1 is MDHEN and CDR2 is SYDVKM. DNA of the CDR3: TGTGCCAGCAGTCTCCGGTTTGGTGTAGCGGGAGTGAGGTACGAGCAGTACTTC. It encodes CASSLRFGVAGVRYEQYF.

This CDR3 reads CASSDSQDASYGYTF. CDR3 bases: TGTGCCAGCAGTGACTCCCAAGACGCGTCCTATGGCTACACCTTC. The J gene is TRBJ1-2, the V gene TRBV6-4, with D unclear. V gave up 0 bases and J gave up 4 bases, with 12 bases separating them. Germline V gene data show CDR1 as MRHNA and CDR2 as SNTAGT. CDR3 length: 15 residues.

The V call is TRBV28, the J call TRBJ2-5, with D perhaps matching TRBD1 (6 bases). The tail of the sequence fits TRBJ2-7 better, so the J call may be wrong. Germline CDR1 reads MDHEN; CDR2 reads SYDVKM. This CDR3 has 14 residues. Here the CDR3 reads CASTKAGAEYEQYF. DNA for the CDR3: TGTGCCAGCACCAAAGCAGGGGCGGAGTACGAGCAGTACTTC.

V is TRBV29-1 and J is TRBJ2-1, with 9 nucleotides matching TRBD1. The CDR3 is 13 residues long. The germline V gene has CDR1 SQVTM and CDR2 ANQGSEA. Trimming took 7 bases from V and 7 from J; bases not matched to a gene: 8. CDR3 DNA: TGCAGCGCCGATCCGGGACAGGGTAATGAGCAGTTCTTC. This gives the protein CSADPGQGNEQFF.

The chain carries TRBV13 and TRBJ2-2; no reliable D call. Germline-derived CDR1 and CDR2 are PRHDT and FYEKMQ (reference sequence). This CDR3 has 14 amino acids. The V gene lost 5 bases and the J gene lost 5 bases, with 12 bases spanning the gap. CDR3 region: CASSPHTITGELFF. CDR3 DNA: TGTGCCAGCAGCCCACACACTATTACCGGGGAGCTGTTTTTT.

The J gene is TRBJ1-1, the V gene TRBV19; TRBD1 aligns across 8 bases. The CDR3 covers 15 residues. After removal of 5 bases from V and 4 bases from J, the junction contained 9 bases not matched to a gene. Germline assignment: CDR1 LNHDA and CDR2 SQIVND (reference sequence). The CDR3 protein is CASSSYGQGFTEAFF. The CDR3 DNA reads TGTGCCAGTAGTTCCTACGGACAGGGATTCACTGAAGCTTTCTTT.

This chain joins TRBV11-2 and TRBJ1-2; a weak D match, TRBD1 (5 bases). The CDR3 is made up of 15 amino acids. Trimming took off 1 base at V and 4 bases at J, with 13 bases between the two ends. Germline CDR1 SGHAT, CDR2 FQNNGV. In nucleotides, the CDR3 is TGTGCCAGCAGCTTAGGTGGAGGAGGGGCCTATGGCTACACCTTC. It codes for CASSLGGGGAYGYTF.

The V call is TRBV5-4, the J call TRBJ2-7; D perhaps matches TRBD1 (6 bases). With 0 bases removed from V and 7 bases from J, the gap between germline ends came to 26 bases. The CDR3 covers 18 residues. CDR1 is SGHNT and CDR2 is YYREEE in the germline V gene (reference sequence). The DNA for the CDR3 is TGTGCCAGCAGCTTGGCTGGACAGAGCTATGTCCCCGATGTGGAGCAGTACTTC. Residues: CASSLAGQSYVPDVEQYF.